This entry is about one T cell receptor beta chain. Into CD45RA+ naive and CD45RA-negative memory subsets, the CD4+ cells were split. This CDR3 has 13 residues. CDR1 is MDHEN and CDR2 is SYDVKM in the germline V gene. V shed 6 bases, J shed 7 bases, and the junction held 5 bases outside the gene matches. The entry originates in a study of shared clonotypes between healthy human individuals. Study at large: Used for every donor were three CD4 naive, three CD4 memory, two CD8 naive and one CD8 memory plate.

Only in-frame clones appear in the TCRdb table, and some are missing; sequencing was by immunoSEQ multiplex PCR. The sample lists under 650,000 clones; almost 97% were seen once. The material sequenced was naive CD4+ T cells sorted from blood. Specified subset: CD45RA+ positively selected. The sequence was obtained from a woman in her twenties or thirties in good health. The rearrangement joins TRBV28 to TRBJ1-3, with TRBD1 identical over 8 bases. The CDR3 sequence is CASSGQGWNTIYF. Written as DNA, the CDR3 is TGTGCCAGCAGCGGACAGGGCTGGAACACCATATATTTT.